This T cell receptor beta chain was captured by sequencing in a study of human T cells and chemical hapten exposure (dated by TCRdb to 2020 to 2022). Looking at the study overall: For sensitization, 2% DPC in acetone was applied to a roughly 2 cm by roughly 2 cm area of upper inner arm skin. Patients additionally received weekly therapeutic DPC doses to the scalp throughout the roughly 25-week study period. Patch tests used Finn chambers with 0.01% DPC on the upper back, scored after 6 days by International Contact Dermatitis Research Group standards. The mostly female patient cohort included alopecia areata with under or over 50% scalp involvement, alopecia totalis and alopecia universalis. Libraries were combined into a pool for sequencing, and differences in TCR yield between samples came mainly from small differences in library volumes within the pool. Peripheral blood TCR repertoire changes were tracked in vivo in alopecia patients during primary and secondary sensitization to the hapten diphenylcyclopropenone (DPC). Patient blood was sampled pre-sensitization (week 0) and at 2, 6 and about 24 weeks after DPC sensitization. Some 29 alopecia patients gave blood for TCR sequencing at one to four time points (pre-sensitization, 2, 6 and 24 weeks).

The sample's time point label, decoded: patch test 1, 2 weeks after DPC sensitization. The treatment or condition label, as the study defines it: therapeutic diphenylcyclopropenone sensitization with weekly scalp DPC. At each patch-test visit, blood was drawn before the patch test was applied. Patients were considered eligible if aged 18 to 70, diagnosed with alopecia and deemed suitable for DPC therapy, and patients were excluded if pregnant. Total RNA was extracted from unfractionated whole blood collected in Tempus Blood RNA tubes. V and J are truncated by 6 bases and 9 bases respectively, leaving an intervening sequence of 15 bases. The germline V gene (reference sequence) supplies CDR1 DFQATT and CDR2 SNEGSKA. Counted from cysteine to phenylalanine, this CDR3 has 12 amino acids. The kept DNA is CDR3 alone, 36 bases in frame from the first base. Receptors were amplified or captured by RACE. Sequencing was performed on a NextSeq 500. During library preparation, unique molecular identifiers were attached to individual cDNA molecules so that TCRs could be counted quantitatively and reproducibly. For every blood RNA sample, sequencing covered both the TCR alpha and TCR beta chains. Per the original workflow: Samples had a median of roughly 100,000 TCRs, with a range from roughly 23,224 to 750,000. The Decombinator software suite was used to annotate the V, J and CDR3 of the TCR reads. To make PS versus PT1 abundance plots, every sample was subsampled to the same number of TCRs (28,000). TCRs were defined as expanded if absent before sensitization and observed at least eight times at the 2-week time point. Using fastp trimming at Q25 and MiXCR clonotype assembly, TCRdb reanalyzed the public sequencing data and kept in-frame beta chains. Entries that share a CDR3 protein sequence are merged under the most common genes and DNA. The V and J calls reflect TCRdb's pipeline rather than the authors' work. The sample table holds about 49,000 distinct CDR3 sequences, of which around 9.3% were seen once. The top ten hold 4% to 5.5% of the sample.

Study-wide findings and limitations: Significantly more large CDR3 similarity clusters were formed by expanded TCRs than by pre-sensitization or healthy control sets, consistent with antigen-driven responses. The number of PT1 expanded TCRs positively correlated with patch test score, significant at thresholds 8, 16 and 32 but not 4. Repeated subsampling changed both the strength of the expansion versus patch-test correlation and the threshold at which that correlation became significant. DPC sensitization did not change how many TCRs were above 1 in 1000 frequency, and no evidence was found of alterations in global repertoire structure. All patients had alopecia, a presumed autoimmune disease, so their immune response might differ from that of healthy individuals.

In regard to this clonotype: No cognate antigen has been identified for it. No base quality values were provided; no much bigger clone lies one nucleotide off.

The chain uses TRBV20-1 and TRBJ2-1; the D gene is perhaps TRBD2, on 7 matching bases. This specimen consisted of whole blood, obtained in connection with sensitization to the hapten diphenylcyclopropenone (DPC). The sequence was obtained from a woman aged 45-65 years with alopecia areata. Some clones in this sample may be carry-over from other donors' samples. The CDR3 sequence is CSAHTRGGEQFF. The DNA sequence follows: TGCAGTGCGCACACGAGGGGGGGTGAGCAGTTCTTC.